This TCR beta chain was captured by sequencing in a study of technical replicates of blood from a few donors. The repertoire was sequenced with immunoSEQ multiplex PCR; TCRdb's copy has only in-frame clones and lacks some. The sample shows tens of thousands of clones, 80% to 95% of them seen only once. The sequence was collected from a human donor in good health. Sample: T cells isolated from PBMCs.

Here the CDR3 DNA reads TGTGCCAGCAGATCAGGGTTCATGAACACTGAAGCTTTCTTT. This encodes CASRSGFMNTEAFF. The chain has TRBV2 and TRBJ1-1; D is possibly TRBD1 (5 bases). The CDR3 runs to 14 residues. V was trimmed by 6 bases and J by 0 bases, leaving 11 bases between them. CDR1 and CDR2 (germline): SNHLY, FYNNEI.